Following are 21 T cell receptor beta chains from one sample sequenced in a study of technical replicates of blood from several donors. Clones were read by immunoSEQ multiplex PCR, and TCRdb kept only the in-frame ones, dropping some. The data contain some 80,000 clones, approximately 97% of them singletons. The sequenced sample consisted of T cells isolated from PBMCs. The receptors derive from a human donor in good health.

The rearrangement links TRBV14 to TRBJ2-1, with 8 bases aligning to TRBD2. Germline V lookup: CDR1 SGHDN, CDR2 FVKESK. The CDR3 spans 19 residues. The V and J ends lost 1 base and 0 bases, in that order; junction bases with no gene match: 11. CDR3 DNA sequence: TGTGCCAGCAGCCAAGTAGGGGTAGCGGGAAGACCCTCCTACAATGAGCAGTTCTTC. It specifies CASSQVGVAGRPSYNEQFF.

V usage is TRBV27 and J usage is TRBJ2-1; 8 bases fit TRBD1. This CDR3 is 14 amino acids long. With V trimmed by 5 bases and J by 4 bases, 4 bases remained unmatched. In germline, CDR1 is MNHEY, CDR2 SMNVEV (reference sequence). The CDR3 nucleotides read TGTGCCAGCAGTCAGGGGGCGCATTACAATGAGCAGTTCTTC. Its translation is CASSQGAHYNEQFF.

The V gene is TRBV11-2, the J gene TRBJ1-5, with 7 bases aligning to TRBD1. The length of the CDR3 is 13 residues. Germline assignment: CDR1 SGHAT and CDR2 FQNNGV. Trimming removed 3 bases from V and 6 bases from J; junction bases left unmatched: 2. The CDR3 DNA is TGTGCCAGCAGCTTCTCAGGGGGTCAGCCCCAGCATTTT. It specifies CASSFSGGQPQHF.

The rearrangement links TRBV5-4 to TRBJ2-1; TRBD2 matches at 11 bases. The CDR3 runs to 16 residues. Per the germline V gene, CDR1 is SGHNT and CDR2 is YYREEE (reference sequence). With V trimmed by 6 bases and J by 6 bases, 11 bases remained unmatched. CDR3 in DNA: TGTGCCAGCAACCCGGGACTAGCGGTTCCTTTCAATGAGCAGTTCTTC. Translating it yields CASNPGLAVPFNEQFF.

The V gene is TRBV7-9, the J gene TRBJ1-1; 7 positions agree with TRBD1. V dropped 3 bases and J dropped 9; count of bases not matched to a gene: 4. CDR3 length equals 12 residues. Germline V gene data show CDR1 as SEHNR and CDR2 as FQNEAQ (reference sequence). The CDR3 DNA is TGTGCCAGCAGCTTCGGGACAGCCCAAGCTTTCTTT. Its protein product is CASSFGTAQAFF.

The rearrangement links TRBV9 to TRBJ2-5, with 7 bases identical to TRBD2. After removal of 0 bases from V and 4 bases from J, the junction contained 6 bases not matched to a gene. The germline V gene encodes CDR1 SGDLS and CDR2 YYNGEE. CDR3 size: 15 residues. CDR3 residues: CASSVGGRETETQYF. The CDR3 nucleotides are TGTGCCAGCAGCGTAGGCGGGAGAGAGACAGAGACCCAGTACTTC.

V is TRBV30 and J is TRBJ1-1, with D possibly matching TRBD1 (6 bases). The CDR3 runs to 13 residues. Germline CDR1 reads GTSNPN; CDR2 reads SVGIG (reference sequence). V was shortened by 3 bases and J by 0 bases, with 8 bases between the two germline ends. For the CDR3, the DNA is TGTGCCTGGAGGGGACAACTGAACACTGAAGCTTTCTTT. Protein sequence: CAWRGQLNTEAFF. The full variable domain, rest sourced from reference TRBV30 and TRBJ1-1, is SQTIHQWPATLVQPVGSPLSLECTVEGTSNPNLYWYRQAAGRGLQLLFYSVGIGQISSEVPQNLSASRPQDRQFILSSKKLLLSDSGFYLCAWRGQLNTEAFFGQGTRLTVV.

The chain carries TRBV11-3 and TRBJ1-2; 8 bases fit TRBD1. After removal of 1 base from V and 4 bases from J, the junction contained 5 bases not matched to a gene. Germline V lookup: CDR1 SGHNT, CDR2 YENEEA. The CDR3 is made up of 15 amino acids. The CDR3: CASSLGGQGGYGYTF. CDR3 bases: TGTGCCAGCAGCTTAGGCGGACAGGGCGGCTATGGCTACACCTTC.

CDR3 region: CAWNTGTSGTDTQYF. In nucleotides, the CDR3 is TGTGCCTGGAATACCGGGACTAGCGGCACAGATACGCAGTATTTT. The rearrangement uses TRBV30 and TRBJ2-3, with 10 bases identical to TRBD2. Germline V gene data show CDR1 as GTSNPN and CDR2 as SVGIG (reference sequence). CDR3 length equals 15 residues. The V and J ends lost 4 bases and 1 base, in that order; junction bases with no gene match: 5.

The CDR3 region is CASSEIEKGAGDTQYF. As DNA, the CDR3 is TGTGCCAGCAGTGAAATAGAAAAGGGGGCCGGAGATACGCAGTATTTT. The chain uses TRBV2 and TRBJ2-3; 7 nucleotides match TRBD1. Germline CDR1 reads SNHLY; CDR2 reads FYNNEI. The CDR3 consists of 16 residues. V lost 2 bases and J lost 5; bases outside the gene matches: 10.

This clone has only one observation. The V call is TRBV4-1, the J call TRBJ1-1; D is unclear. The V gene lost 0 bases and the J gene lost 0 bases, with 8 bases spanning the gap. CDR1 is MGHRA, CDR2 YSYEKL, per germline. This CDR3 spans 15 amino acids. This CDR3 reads CASSQDPGMNTEAFF. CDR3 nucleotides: TGCGCCAGCAGCCAAGATCCGGGTATGAACACTGAAGCTTTCTTT.

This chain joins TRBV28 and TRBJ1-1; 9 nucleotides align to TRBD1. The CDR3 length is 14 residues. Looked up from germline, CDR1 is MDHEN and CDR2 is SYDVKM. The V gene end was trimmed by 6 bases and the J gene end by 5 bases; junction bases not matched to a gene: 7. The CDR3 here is CASRGTGRKTEAFF. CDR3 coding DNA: TGTGCCAGCAGGGGGACAGGGAGGAAAACTGAAGCTTTCTTT.

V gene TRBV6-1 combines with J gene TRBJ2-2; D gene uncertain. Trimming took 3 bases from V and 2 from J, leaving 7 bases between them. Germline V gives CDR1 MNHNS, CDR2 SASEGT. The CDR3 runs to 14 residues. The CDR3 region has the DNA TGTGCCAGCAGTGAGCAGAAAAACACCGGGGAGCTGTTTTTT. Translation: CASSEQKNTGELFF.

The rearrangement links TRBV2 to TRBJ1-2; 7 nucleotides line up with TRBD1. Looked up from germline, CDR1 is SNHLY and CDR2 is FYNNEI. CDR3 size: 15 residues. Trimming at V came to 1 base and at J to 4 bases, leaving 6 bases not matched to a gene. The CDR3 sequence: CASSEGQGGPYGYTF. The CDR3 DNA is TGTGCCAGCAGTGAAGGACAGGGTGGTCCCTATGGCTACACCTTC.

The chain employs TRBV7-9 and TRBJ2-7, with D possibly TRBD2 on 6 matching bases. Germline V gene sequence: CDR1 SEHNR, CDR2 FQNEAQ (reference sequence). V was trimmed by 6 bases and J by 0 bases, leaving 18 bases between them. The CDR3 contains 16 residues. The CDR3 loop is CASRSNDGRSSYEQYF. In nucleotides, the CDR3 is TGTGCCAGCAGATCTAATGACGGGAGAAGCTCCTACGAGCAGTACTTC. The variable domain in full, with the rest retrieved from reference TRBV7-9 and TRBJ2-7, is DTGVSQNPRHKITKRGQNVTFRCDPISEHNRLYWYRQTLGQGPEFLTYFQNEAQLEKSRLLSDRFSAERPKGSFSTLEIQRTEQGDSAMYLCASRSNDGRSSYEQYFGPGTRLTVT.

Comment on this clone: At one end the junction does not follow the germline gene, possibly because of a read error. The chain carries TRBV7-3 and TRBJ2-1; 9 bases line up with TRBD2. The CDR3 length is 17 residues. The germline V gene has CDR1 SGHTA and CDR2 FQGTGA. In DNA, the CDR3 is TGTGCCAGCAGCGTAACGACTAGCGGAACCCCCTACAATGAGCAGTTCTTC. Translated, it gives CASSVTTSGTPYNEQFF.

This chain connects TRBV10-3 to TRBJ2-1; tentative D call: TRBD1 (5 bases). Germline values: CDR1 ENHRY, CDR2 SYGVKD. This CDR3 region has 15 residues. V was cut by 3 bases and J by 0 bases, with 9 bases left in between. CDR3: CAISEQERSYNEQFF. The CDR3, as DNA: TGTGCCATCAGTGAACAGGAACGCTCCTACAATGAGCAGTTCTTC.

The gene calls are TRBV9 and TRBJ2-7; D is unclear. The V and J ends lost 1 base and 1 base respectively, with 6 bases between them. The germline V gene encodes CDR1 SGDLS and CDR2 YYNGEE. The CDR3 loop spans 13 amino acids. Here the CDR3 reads CASSVTGSYEQYF. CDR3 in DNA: TGTGCCAGCAGCGTAACTGGTTCCTACGAGCAGTACTTC.

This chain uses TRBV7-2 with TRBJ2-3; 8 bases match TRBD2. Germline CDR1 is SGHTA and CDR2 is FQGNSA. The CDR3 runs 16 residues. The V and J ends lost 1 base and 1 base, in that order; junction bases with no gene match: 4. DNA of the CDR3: TGTGCCAGCAGCTTAGGGAACGGGGGGGGCACAGATACGCAGTATTTT. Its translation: CASSLGNGGGTDTQYF.

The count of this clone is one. The CDR3 sequence: CAWSKTGQVDTEAFF. For the CDR3, the DNA is TGTGCCTGGAGTAAGACCGGACAGGTCGACACTGAAGCTTTCTTT. The chain is built from TRBV30 and TRBJ1-1; 7 bases are shared with TRBD1. Germline V lookup: CDR1 GTSNPN, CDR2 SVGIG (reference sequence). The CDR3 loop spans 15 amino acids. Trimming cost V 2 bases and J 3 bases; bases outside gene matches: 9. The whole variable domain, filled in from reference TRBV30 and TRBJ1-1, reads SQTIHQWPATLVQPVGSPLSLECTVEGTSNPNLYWYRQAAGRGLQLLFYSVGIGQISSEVPQNLSASRPQDRQFILSSKKLLLSDSGFYLCAWSKTGQVDTEAFFGQGTRLTVV.

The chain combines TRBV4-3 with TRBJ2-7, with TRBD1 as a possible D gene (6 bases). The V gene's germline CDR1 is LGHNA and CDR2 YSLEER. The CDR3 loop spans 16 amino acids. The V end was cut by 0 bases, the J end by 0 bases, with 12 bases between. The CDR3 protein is CASSQDMAGASYEQYF. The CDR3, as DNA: TGCGCCAGCAGCCAAGATATGGCAGGGGCCTCCTACGAGCAGTACTTC.